This T cell receptor beta chain was sequenced for a study of neurological immune-mediated disorders. This clonotype has ten or more counts. Specified time point: longitudinal time-point 1 (baseline). The germline V and J ends were trimmed by 4 bases and 8 bases, with 17 bases remaining between them. The CDR3 extends over 14 amino acids. Each CDR3 protein gets one entry after TCRdb re-called the 5' RACE reads with MiXCR. In the table there are 55,000 to 80,000 distinct CDR3 sequences, roughly an eighth of which are singletons. The source is a female donor with HTLV-1-associated myelopathy (HAM/TSP). The rearrangement joins TRBV12-3 or TRBV12-4 to TRBJ1-1; tentative D call: TRBD1 (6 bases). The material sequenced was PBMCs. Here the CDR3 reads CASSSSRGHLEAFF. The CDR3 DNA is TGTGCCAGCAGTTCCTCCCGGGGACATCTGGAAGCTTTCTTT.